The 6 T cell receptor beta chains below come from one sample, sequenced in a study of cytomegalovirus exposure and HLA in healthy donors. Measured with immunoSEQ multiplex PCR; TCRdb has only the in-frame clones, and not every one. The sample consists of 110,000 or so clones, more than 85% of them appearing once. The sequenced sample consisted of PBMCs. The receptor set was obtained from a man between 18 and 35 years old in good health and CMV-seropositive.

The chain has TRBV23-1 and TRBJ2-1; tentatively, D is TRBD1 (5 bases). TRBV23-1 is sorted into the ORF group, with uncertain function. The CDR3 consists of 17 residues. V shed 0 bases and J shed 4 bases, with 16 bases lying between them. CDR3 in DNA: TGCGCCAGCAGTCAATCAAGTGGTAGGGGTCTATACAATGAGCAGTTCTTC. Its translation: CASSQSSGRGLYNEQFF.

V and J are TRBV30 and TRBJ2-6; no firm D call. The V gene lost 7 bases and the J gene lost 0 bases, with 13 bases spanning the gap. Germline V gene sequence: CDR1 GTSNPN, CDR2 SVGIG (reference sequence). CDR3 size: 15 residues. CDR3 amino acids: CASTKSFSGANVLTF. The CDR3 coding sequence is TGTGCCTCCACCAAGAGTTTCTCTGGGGCCAACGTCCTGACTTTC.

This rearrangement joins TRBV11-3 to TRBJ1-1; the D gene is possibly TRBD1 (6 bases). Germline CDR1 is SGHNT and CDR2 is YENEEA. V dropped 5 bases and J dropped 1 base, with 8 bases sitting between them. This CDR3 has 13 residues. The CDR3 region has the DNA TGTGCCAGCAGCCAAGGGGGGAACACTGAAGCTTTCTTT. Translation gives CASSQGGNTEAFF.

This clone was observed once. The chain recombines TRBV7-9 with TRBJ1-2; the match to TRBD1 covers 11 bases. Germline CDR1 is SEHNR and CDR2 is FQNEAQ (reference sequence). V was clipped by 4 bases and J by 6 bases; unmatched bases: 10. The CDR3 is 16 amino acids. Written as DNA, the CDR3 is TGTGCCAGCAGCTCCCCCAGGACAGGGGGCGTCGATGGCTACACCTTC. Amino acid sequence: CASSSPRTGGVDGYTF.

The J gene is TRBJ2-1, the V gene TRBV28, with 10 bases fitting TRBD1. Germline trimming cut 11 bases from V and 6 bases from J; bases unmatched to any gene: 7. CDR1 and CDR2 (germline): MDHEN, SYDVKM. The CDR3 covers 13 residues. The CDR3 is CAVKDRGSNEQFF. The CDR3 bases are TGTGCCGTCAAGGACAGGGGGTCCAATGAGCAGTTCTTC.

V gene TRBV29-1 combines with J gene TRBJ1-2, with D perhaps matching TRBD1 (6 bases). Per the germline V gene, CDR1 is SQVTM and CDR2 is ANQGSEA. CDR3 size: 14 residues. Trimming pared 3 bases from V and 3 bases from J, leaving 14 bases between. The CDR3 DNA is TGCAGCGTTGACCGACAGGAGTTTGACTATGGCTACACCTTC. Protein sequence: CSVDRQEFDYGYTF. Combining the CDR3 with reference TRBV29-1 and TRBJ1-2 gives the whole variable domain SAVISQKPSRDICQRGTSLTIQCQVDSQVTMMFWYRQQPGQSLTLIATANQGSEATYESGFVIDKFPISRPNLTFSTLTVSNMSPEDSSIYLCSVDRQEFDYGYTFGSGTRLTVV.